One sample yielded the 26 T cell receptor beta chains listed below, sequenced in a study of T cells in Graves' hyperthyroidism and ophthalmopathy. RNA transcripts gave rise to amplified TCR beta CDR3 regions. Using the HTBI primer set, a first-round RT-PCR was run on the TCR CDR3. A single record per CDR3 protein comes from TCRdb applying MiXCR to the multiplex PCR reads. The sample includes 190,000 or so distinct CDR3 sequences, about 18% seen only once; the top ten take about 48%. The source material was blood. These TCRs come from a man in his forties with Graves' hyperthyroidism.

In its sample, this clonotype was seen many times. This chain joins TRBV20-1 and TRBJ1-6; 10 bases are a match to TRBD1. This CDR3 region has 17 residues. The germline V gene has CDR1 DFQATT and CDR2 SNEGSKA (reference sequence). Trimming cost V 0 bases and J 8 bases; bases outside gene matches: 10. This CDR3 is CSAREYGQGVLDSPLHF. The CDR3 DNA sequence: TGCAGTGCTAGAGAGTATGGACAGGGGGTCTTAGATTCACCCCTCCACTTT.

The chain links TRBV7-6 to TRBJ2-7; 8 nucleotides match TRBD2. The CDR3 is made up of 17 amino acids. V shed 1 base and J 0 bases; nucleotides not matched to a gene: 8. Per germline, CDR1 SGHVS and CDR2 FNYEAQ. This chain's CDR3 is CASSLGRGGDGSYEQYF. CDR3 coding DNA: TGTGCCAGCAGCTTAGGTCGGGGGGGGGATGGCTCCTACGAGCAGTACTTC.

This clonotype was detected a few times. This rearrangement joins TRBV28 to TRBJ1-3; a possible D gene is TRBD1 (6 bases). The CDR3 sequence is 15 residues long. Germline lookup yields CDR1 MDHEN and CDR2 SYDVKM. Trimming pared 3 bases from V and 0 bases from J, leaving 9 bases between. The CDR3 loop is CASSFQGNSGNTIYF. The CDR3 region has the DNA TGTGCCAGCAGTTTTCAGGGGAACTCTGGAAACACCATATATTTT.

This clonotype was recorded at least ten times. The chain employs TRBV12-3 or TRBV12-4 and TRBJ2-5; TRBD2 might be the D (6 bases). The CDR3 runs 14 residues. V lost 3 bases, J lost 2 bases, and 10 bases lay in between. The CDR3 DNA sequence: TGTGCCAGCAGTTTTGGTGGGACTCAAGAGACCCAGTACTTC. Encoded protein: CASSFGGTQETQYF.

The chain links TRBV15 to TRBJ2-6; TRBD1 is a possible D gene (6 bases). V was clipped by 4 bases and J by 3 bases, with 7 bases between them. From germline, CDR1 is LNHNV and CDR2 YYDKDF (reference sequence). This CDR3 has 14 amino acids. The CDR3 nucleotides are TGTGCCACCAGCAACAGGGTTGGGGCCAACGTCCTGACTTTC. It codes for CATSNRVGANVLTF.

This clonotype was counted at least ten times. V is TRBV7-2 and J is TRBJ2-3, with TRBD2 matching 10 bases. CDR1 and CDR2 (germline): SGHTA, FQGNSA. With 2 bases clipped from V and 5 bases from J, the junction kept 4 bases outside the gene matches. This CDR3 has 15 residues. CDR3 nucleotides: TGTGCCAGCAGCTTACAAGCGGGGGGGCAAGATACGCAGTATTTT. It translates to CASSLQAGGQDTQYF.

CDR3 DNA: TGCAGCGTTGAGGGCTCTTATACTGAAGCTTTCTTT. As protein: CSVEGSYTEAFF. This chain uses TRBV29-1 with TRBJ1-1; D ambiguous. The germline V and J ends were trimmed by 3 bases and 5 bases, with 10 bases remaining between them. This CDR3 contains 12 residues. Germline V gene lookup returns CDR1 SQVTM and CDR2 ANQGSEA.

The table lists this clonotype with a count of one. The rearrangement uses TRBV7-2 and TRBJ2-7, with 7 bases lining up with TRBD1. V gave up 6 bases and J gave up 3 bases; unmatched junction bases: 11. Germline V gene lookup returns CDR1 SGHTA and CDR2 FQGNSA. The CDR3 is made up of 15 amino acids. CDR3 sequence reads: CASSAYPGTVYEQYF. The DNA for the CDR3 is TGTGCCAGCAGTGCTTATCCCGGGACAGTCTACGAGCAGTACTTC.

This clonotype was found a few times. The chain couples TRBV6-1 to TRBJ1-5, with D possibly TRBD1 on 6 matching bases. V was pared by 7 bases and J by 4 bases, with 11 bases between. The germline gives CDR1 MNHNS, CDR2 SASEGT. The CDR3 runs to 13 residues. The CDR3 reads CASTDRQNQPQHF. DNA for the CDR3: TGTGCCAGCACTGACAGGCAGAATCAGCCCCAGCATTTT.

This clonotype was observed a few times. The V and J genes are TRBV7-6 and TRBJ1-2; D is undetermined. The V end lost 4 bases, the J end lost 8 bases, and 11 bases lay between the germline ends. CDR1 is SGHVS, CDR2 FNYEAQ, per germline. The CDR3 has 12 residues. CDR3 amino acids: CASSYPGGGYTF. The CDR3 bases are TGTGCCAGCAGCTACCCGGGTGGAGGCTACACCTTC.

The chain has TRBV6-1 and TRBJ2-1; D is possibly TRBD2 (5 bases). Per the germline V gene, CDR1 is MNHNS and CDR2 is SASEGT. V shed 7 bases and J shed 5 bases, with 12 bases lying between them. CDR3 size: 13 residues. Here the CDR3 DNA reads TGTGCCAGCACCCTAGACGGGGACAATGAGCAGTTCTTC. It yields the protein CASTLDGDNEQFF.

Comments on this clonotype: With a much larger clone just one base away, this may be a read error. This chain uses TRBV5-6 with TRBJ2-7; D not resolved. This CDR3 spans 13 amino acids. Per the germline V gene, CDR1 is SGHDT and CDR2 is YYEEEE. CDR3 DNA sequence: TGTGTCAGCAGCTTGGTCGAATCCTACGAGCAGTACTTC. Amino acid sequence: CVSSLVESYEQYF.

Ten or more counts support this clonotype. The chain uses TRBV12-3 or TRBV12-4 and TRBJ1-2, with 10 positions matching TRBD1. V dropped 5 bases and J dropped 3; count of bases not matched to a gene: 6. This CDR3 region has 15 residues. DNA for the CDR3: TGTGCCAGCAGTCCGCGTGGGACAGGGGACTATGGCTACACCTTC. As protein: CASSPRGTGDYGYTF.

This chain links TRBV20-1 with TRBJ1-6; D may be TRBD1 (6 bases). The CDR3 spans 16 residues. Per germline, CDR1 DFQATT and CDR2 SNEGSKA (reference sequence). V was pared by 4 bases and J by 5 bases, with 18 bases between. In DNA, the CDR3 is TGCAGTGCTATGGGGATGATGGACAGTCATAATTCACCCCTCCACTTT. The encoded protein is CSAMGMMDSHNSPLHF.

At least ten counts were recorded for this clonotype. The rearrangement links TRBV11-2 to TRBJ2-5; 10 bases are a match to TRBD1. J lost 4 bases, V lost 7 bases, and 9 bases had no gene match. CDR1 is SGHAT and CDR2 is FQNNGV in the germline V gene. CDR3 length: 15 amino acids. Here the CDR3 DNA reads TGTGCCAGCACCTTTGACAGGGGGCGCGGAGAGACCCAGTACTTC. Translating it yields CASTFDRGRGETQYF.

This clonotype was recorded many times. This chain uses TRBV2 with TRBJ1-1; D ambiguous. In germline, CDR1 is SNHLY, CDR2 FYNNEI. There are 14 residues in the CDR3. With 0 bases removed from V and 7 bases from J, the gap between germline ends came to 12 bases. The CDR3: CASSEALYTSEAFF. CDR3 nucleotides: TGTGCCAGCAGTGAAGCGCTTTACACCAGTGAAGCTTTCTTT.

This clonotype showed up many times. V usage is TRBV7-3 and J usage is TRBJ1-5; D is possibly TRBD1 (6 bases). Germline V lookup: CDR1 SGHTA, CDR2 FQGTGA. The CDR3 totals 14 residues. V lost 8 bases and J 3 bases, leaving 14 bases between the germline ends. The CDR3 DNA follows: TGTGCCAGCCTTACCGGACAGATCAATCAGCCCCAGCATTTT. It is translated as CASLTGQINQPQHF.

The CDR3 region has the DNA TGTGCCAGCACCGGACTGAGCTCCTACAATGAGCAGTTCTTC. Protein: CASTGLSSYNEQFF. The gene calls are TRBV7-2 and TRBJ2-1, with D possibly matching TRBD2 (5 bases). Trimming cost V 7 bases and J 0 bases, with 10 bases left between them. The CDR3 has 14 amino acids. CDR1 and CDR2 from the germline V gene are SGHTA and FQGNSA.

There are many counts of this clonotype. The gene calls are TRBV6-5 and TRBJ1-2, with D unresolved. The CDR3 length is 15 residues. The V gene lost 0 bases and the J gene lost 3 bases, with 11 bases spanning the gap. Germline loops: CDR1 MNHEY, CDR2 SVGAGI. The chain's CDR3 is CASSYSDGWHYGYTF. As DNA, the CDR3 is TGTGCCAGCAGTTACTCGGACGGGTGGCACTATGGCTACACCTTC.

The table lists this clonotype with many counts. V usage is TRBV7-2 and J usage is TRBJ1-1, with TRBD1 matching 8 bases. After removal of 3 bases from V and 4 bases from J, the junction contained 7 bases not matched to a gene. The length of the CDR3 is 15 residues. Germline lookup yields CDR1 SGHTA and CDR2 FQGNSA. The CDR3 DNA reads as TGTGCCAGCAGCTTTCGACAGGGGAGCTCCACTGAAGCTTTCTTT. This encodes CASSFRQGSSTEAFF.

The chain carries TRBV6-1 and TRBJ2-5, with 8 bases lining up with TRBD1. The CDR3 covers 15 residues. The germline gives CDR1 MNHNS, CDR2 SASEGT. V lost 8 bases to trimming and J lost 10 bases; unmatched junction nucleotides: 18. The CDR3: CASARGRGRVFIQYF. CDR3 nucleotide sequence: TGTGCCAGCGCTCGGGGCAGGGGGCGCGTTTTTATCCAGTACTTC.

In its sample, this clonotype was seen many times. The rearrangement uses TRBV11-2 and TRBJ1-1; D is unclear. CDR1 is SGHAT, CDR2 FQNNGV, per germline. The germline V and J ends were trimmed by 1 base and 8 bases, with 14 bases remaining between them. This CDR3 is built from 14 residues. CDR3 bases: TGTGCCAGCAGCTTAGTGTCAGAACGAAGAGAAGCTTTCTTT. Its protein product is CASSLVSERREAFF.

At least ten counts were recorded for this clonotype. V gene TRBV18 combines with J gene TRBJ1-4; no reliable D call. The length of the CDR3 is 13 residues. The germline V gene has CDR1 KGHSH and CDR2 LQKENI. V was shortened by 4 bases and J by 3 bases, with 6 bases between the two germline ends. The CDR3 DNA reads as TGTGCCAGCTCACGTGGGGCTAATGAAAAACTGTTTTTT. Its protein product is CASSRGANEKLFF.

This clonotype was seen many times. The chain couples TRBV2 to TRBJ2-2; 7 nucleotides agree with TRBD1. Germline V CDR1 and CDR2: SNHLY, FYNNEI. The V gene end was trimmed by 6 bases and the J gene end by 4 bases; junction bases not matched to a gene: 8. The CDR3 runs 15 residues. Here the CDR3 reads CASRRGQAGTGELFF. CDR3 bases: TGTGCCAGCAGGAGGGGGCAGGCGGGCACCGGGGAGCTGTTTTTT.

Ten or more counts support this clonotype. The CDR3 DNA sequence: TGTGCCAGCAGAAACCGGGGGACCGGGGAGCTGTTTTTT. It translates to CASRNRGTGELFF. The V call is TRBV6-1, the J call TRBJ2-2, with D perhaps TRBD2 (6 bases). The V end was cut by 6 bases, the J end by 5 bases, with 10 bases between. Germline loops: CDR1 MNHNS, CDR2 SASEGT. CDR3 length equals 13 residues.

Ten or more counts support this clonotype. This sequence joins TRBV7-9 and TRBJ2-1, with D possibly TRBD2 on 7 matching bases. The CDR3 covers 15 residues. Germline V gene data show CDR1 as SEHNR and CDR2 as FQNEAQ (reference sequence). V was shortened by 3 bases and J by 7 bases, with 16 bases between the two germline ends. The chain's CDR3 is CASSFGGGPLNEQFF. CDR3 sequence (DNA): TGTGCCAGCAGCTTTGGCGGGGGCCCCTTGAATGAGCAGTTCTTC.